Described below is a single T cell receptor (beta chain) sequence and its context. No antigen is known for it. No base qualities exist here, and no much larger clone lies one base off it. To prepare the library, the immunoSEQ multiplex PCR assay was applied. The multiplex PCR relied on a mix of 60 forward primers for TCR Vbeta segments and 13 reverse primers for TCR Jbeta segments. The CDR3 region of rearranged TCR beta genes was amplified from genomic DNA by a multiplex PCR assay. On the Illumina HiSeq System, the amplified TCR beta libraries were sequenced as 87-base-pair reads. Per the authors' processing: In a later analysis, 70 million to 95 million unique TCR beta chains were counted across the 500 to 700 repertoires, and roughly 9.9 million of these chains were shared by at least two donors. A nearest-neighbor algorithm error-corrected the raw reads and collapsed the reads into unique sequences, merging closely related sequences to remove PCR and sequencing errors. Alignment of CDR3 sequences to IMGT reference sequences was used to assign V, D and J gene segments. For a sequence to be retained, a match of at least six nucleotides was required to both a V gene segment and a J gene segment. Rearrangements were classified as productive when the CDR3 lacked stop codons and remained in frame with V and J, and all other rearrangements were classified as non-productive. CDR3 was defined by IMGT convention, running from the second conserved V-encoded cysteine to the conserved J-encoded phenylalanine. Sequences without an unambiguous match to a single V gene segment were excluded from the earlier analysis of almost 600 of the donors. In an earlier analysis of some 590 of the donors, a V segment was called functional when productive rearrangements were above 56.7%, and segregating when the standard deviation between donors exceeded 5%. A statistical classification framework was built for diagnosing cytomegalovirus status from the catalog of TCR beta chain sequences. V and J gene assignment, in a later analysis, came from comparing TCR nucleotide sequences with IMGT/GENE-DB human TR gene sequences. Using the TCRdist pipeline, a later analysis assigned CDR3 sequences along with most-parsimonious VDJ recombination scenarios. In a later analysis, every TCR beta chain was defined by the combination of its CDR3 amino acid sequence and its V-gene family, and reads without a unique V-gene family were dropped. To address suspected cross-contamination and a sequencing artifact, a later analysis removed under 600 highly shared, low-generation-probability nucleotide sequences. A later analysis calculated a clonal expansion index for each public chain from normalized within-repertoire ranks of inferred template counts. In a later analysis, generation probabilities were computed using a VDJ recombination model fitted to out-of-frame rearrangements, and the results were checked against IGoR. In a later analysis, TCR-TCR, TCR-HLA and TCR-CMV co-occurrence was scored with hypergeometric tests, and a repertoire-size bias correction was applied to TCR pairs. In a later analysis, false discovery rates were estimated by permuting HLA or CMV assignments 20 times. A later analysis grouped co-occurring TCRs with DBSCAN, adding TCRdist sequence similarity when clustering within HLA-allele-positive subsets. For co-occurrence clustering, repertoires with fewer than 30,000 or more than 120,000 public chains were excluded, along with 5 or 6 repertoires with anomalous nucleotide sharing. The source is immuneACCESS, and TCRdb retained only in-frame sequences with V and J called. Part of the clones is not carried over; for the studies checked, unresolved V genes explain less than half of this, and the remainder is unexplained. V and J calls plus clone size are reproduced from that table; the DNA served to infer D and trimming. This sample gives 150,000 to 200,000 clones in total; roughly 72% of them show up just once. The ten largest account for approximately 7.1% of the sample.

The sample comes from a study of cytomegalovirus exposure and HLA in healthy donors listed by TCRdb under 2017. Background for the entire study: In an earlier analysis of about 560 of the donors, 276 Gb of sequence data and just under 120 million unique TCR beta sequences from about 180 million T cells were reported. An early release covering roughly 640 HLA-typed donors comprised 300 to 350 gigabases of sequencing data and some 79 million unique TCR sequences. Of the approximately 400 genotyped donors, 65% to 90% fell in the genetic ancestry cluster associated with self-reported Caucasian donors. The study aimed to test whether signatures of past pathogen exposure could be identified by cataloging public T cell receptors. The T cell repertoires of 700 or so subjects were profiled by immunosequencing and related to cytomegalovirus serostatus. Besides the first cohort of 550 to 750 subjects, a separate validation cohort made up of roughly 120 different subjects was used. To predict cytomegalovirus infection status, the study brought together high-throughput TCR immunosequencing, statistical association of individual TCRs with disease status, and machine learning. A later analysis re-analyzed previously published TCR beta repertoires from about 730 donors and added high-resolution HLA genotyping to study TCR occurrence patterns. In the later analysis, no new phenotypic data were used to find candidate immune exposures; instead, reliance was placed on TCR beta sequences and their occurrence across donors. To decide whether each TCR beta V gene segment behaved as functional or pseudogenic, an earlier analysis of some 600 of the donors relied on high-throughput TCR beta sequencing. Alongside the repertoire data, information on donor age, sex, ethnicity and CMV serostatus was compiled. A later genetic analysis used genome-wide SNP genotypes for about 60% of the roughly 700 donors, treating that subset as a discovery cohort. Every discovery cohort repertoire had been produced on one sequencing platform. HLA typing included class I and class II loci at four-digit resolution. Typing coverage differed by locus: A, B, C, DRB1 and DQB1 were typed in roughly 620-630 donors, DQA1 in approximately 520, DPA1 in 606, and DPB1 in 472. Roughly five DR-DQ haplotypes were treated as single units for association and clustering because of strong linkage in the cohort. Among approximately 370 genotyped donors of the cohort, an average of around 250,000 unique TCR beta nucleotide sequences was sequenced per donor, of which approximately 18% were non-productive. Study-wide conclusions, independent of this receptor: According to a later analysis, parvovirus B19, influenza, CMV and Epstein-Barr virus appeared linked to several top co-occurrence clusters. A further reported finding was that TCR beta sequences accurately predicted the HLA-A and HLA-B alleles for most subjects in the first cohort. Linkage disequilibrium might explain the correlated functional status among segregating V segments, but an unknown experimental factor could not be excluded. In a later analysis, TCR association rates were found to vary across HLA loci, with the most associated TCRs seen for DRB1 alleles and the fewest for HLA-C alleles. A later analysis found that most CMV-associated TCR beta chains appeared HLA-restricted, with HLA associations seemingly driven largely by CMV exposure. Because the 87-base-pair reads could not distinguish some IMGT-functional V segments, including TRBV6-2 and TRBV6-3, those segments were excluded. When HLA alleles, especially DR and DQ, strongly co-occurred, attributing TCR associations to individual alleles was difficult. A later genetic analysis reported fewer N-insertions in productive TCRs among donors in an Asian-associated ancestry cluster than the roughly 720-donor mean. Compared with equally common non-associated chains, HLA-associated TCR beta chains in a later analysis were more clonally expanded and had lower generation probabilities. In an earlier analysis of under 600 of the donors, most TCR beta V segments were observed in productive rearrangements about 87% or about 30% of the time, broadly matching IMGT annotations. While some public TCRs were present in many individuals, most TCR sequences turned up only very rarely across donors. In vitro tests confirmed that a few of the cytomegalovirus-associated TCR beta chains recognize cytomegalovirus antigens. Approximately 16 rarely observed V segments, including chromosome 9 orphons, were excluded from the earlier analysis of almost 600 of the donors because counts were too low. In a later genetic analysis, a missense DCLRE1C variant was associated with V-gene and J-gene trimming of TCR beta chains, and the association was replicated in an independent cohort. Because some donors lacked HLA typing at each locus, the association tests relied only on the typed subset. The authors suggested that the approach could potentially be generalized to other disease states and immunological phenotypes. For the cohort, immune exposure information was limited to CMV serostatus. The study listed 150 to 200 TCR beta chains as associated with cytomegalovirus. A cluster of highly shared sequence variants was judged likely to represent a technical artifact of the sequencing pipeline. Specific HLA alleles were associated with more than 15,000 TCR beta sequences at a false discovery rate of 0.05 in a later analysis. Only TCR beta chains were sequenced in this cohort, and the absence of alpha or paired-chain data limited detectable features. Cytomegalovirus status was reported to be diagnosed by the classifier with high specificity and sensitivity in both the original and validation cohorts. Presence/absence analyses assumed roughly uniform sequencing depth across donors, an assumption that may not hold.

V trim: 4 bases; J trim: 4 bases; unmatched bases: 0. From the germline V gene, CDR1 is SGHTA and CDR2 is FQGTGA. The CDR3, cysteine through phenylalanine, is 14 amino acids long. Only the CDR3 DNA stays, 42 bases, in frame from base 1. The cohort consisted of 666 healthy bone marrow donors. All cohort members were sampled while nominally healthy, although unrecorded immune exposures were likely present. The donor tested CMV seropositive, placing the donor among the roughly 300 seropositive members of the cohort. Each donor provided a peripheral blood sample, and peripheral blood mononuclear cells were used for TCR beta sequencing. The Qiagen DNeasy Blood Extraction Kit was used to extract genomic DNA from the blood cell samples.

The sequenced material came from PBMCs. The chain is encoded by TRBV7-3 joined to TRBJ2-2, and 10 junctional nucleotides match TRBD1. The TCR was taken from a man in his forties in good health and CMV-seropositive. The CDR3 has the sequence CASSWDRGTGELFF. The DNA sequence is TGTGCCAGCAGCTGGGACAGGGGCACCGGGGAGCTGTTTTTT.